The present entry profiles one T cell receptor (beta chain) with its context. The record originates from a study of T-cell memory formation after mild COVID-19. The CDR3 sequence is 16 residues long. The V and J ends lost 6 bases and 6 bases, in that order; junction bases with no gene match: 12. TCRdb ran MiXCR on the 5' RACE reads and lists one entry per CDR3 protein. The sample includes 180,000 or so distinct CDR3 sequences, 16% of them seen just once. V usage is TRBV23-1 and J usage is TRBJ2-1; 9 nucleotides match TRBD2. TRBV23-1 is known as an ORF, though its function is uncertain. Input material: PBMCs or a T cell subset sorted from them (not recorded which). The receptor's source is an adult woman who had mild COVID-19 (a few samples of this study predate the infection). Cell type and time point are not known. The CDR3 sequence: CASSLHAGGPINEQFF. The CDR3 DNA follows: TGCGCCAGCAGCCTCCATGCGGGGGGGCCAATCAATGAGCAGTTCTTC.